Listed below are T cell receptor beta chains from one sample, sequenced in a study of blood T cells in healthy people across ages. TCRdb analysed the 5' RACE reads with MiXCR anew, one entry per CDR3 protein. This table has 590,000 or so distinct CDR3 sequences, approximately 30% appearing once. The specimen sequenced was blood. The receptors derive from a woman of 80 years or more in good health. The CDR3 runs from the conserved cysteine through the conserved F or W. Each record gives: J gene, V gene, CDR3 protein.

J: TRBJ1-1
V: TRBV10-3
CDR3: CAIRRGADEAFF

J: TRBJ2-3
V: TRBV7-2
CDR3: CASSSGSHTQYF

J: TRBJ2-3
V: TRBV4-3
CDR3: CASSQVVAGGSTDTQYF

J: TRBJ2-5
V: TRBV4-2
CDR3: CASSQELPSGLRYF

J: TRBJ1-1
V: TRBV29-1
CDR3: CSVLNSGTEAFF

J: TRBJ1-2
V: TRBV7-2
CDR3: CASSLAMAGYGYTF

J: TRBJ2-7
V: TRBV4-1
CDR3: CASSHDSHEQYF

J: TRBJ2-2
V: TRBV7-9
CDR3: CASTNGDGGELFF

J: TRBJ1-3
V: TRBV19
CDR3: CASKLAATISGNTIYF

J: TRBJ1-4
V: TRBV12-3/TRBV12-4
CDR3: CASSWGHANEKLFF

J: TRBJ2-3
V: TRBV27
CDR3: CASSLSTRRAGTDTQYF

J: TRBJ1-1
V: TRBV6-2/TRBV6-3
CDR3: CASSPARDRGSYTEAFF

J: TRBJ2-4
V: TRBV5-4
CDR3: CASSLVGQGNIQYF

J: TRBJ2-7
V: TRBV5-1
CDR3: CASSGGLNYEQYF